The 16 T cell receptor beta chains listed next were all sequenced from one sample in a study of T cell changes during pregnancy in multiple sclerosis. Libraries were prepared by immunoSEQ multiplex PCR; TCRdb keeps only in-frame clonotypes and omits some of them. In the table there are about 40,000 clones, just over 90% of which are singletons. The sequenced sample was peripheral blood, obtained before pregnancy. The origin of the receptors is a female donor with multiple sclerosis, enrolled in a pregnancy study.

This chain uses TRBV6-5 with TRBJ2-5; a weak D match, TRBD2 (5 bases). CDR1 and CDR2 from the germline V gene are MNHEY and SVGAGI. The CDR3 sequence is 14 residues long. With 5 bases removed from V and 1 base from J, the gap between germline ends came to 11 bases. The CDR3 DNA sequence: TGTGCCAGCAGTCGAGCGGAGATCCAAGAGACCCAGTACTTC. Protein product: CASSRAEIQETQYF.

CDR3 DNA sequence: TGTGCCAGCAGCACTTTGACAGGCGCCTACGAGCAGTACTTC. It is translated as CASSTLTGAYEQYF. The rearrangement links TRBV5-4 to TRBJ2-7; perhaps TRBD1 as D (6 bases). CDR3 size: 14 residues. V was trimmed by 4 bases and J by 2 bases, leaving 13 bases between them. Looked up from germline, CDR1 is SGHNT and CDR2 is YYREEE (reference sequence).

The rearrangement uses TRBV2 and TRBJ2-7; 7 bases agree with TRBD2. Germline V gene data show CDR1 as SNHLY and CDR2 as FYNNEI. CDR3 length equals 14 residues. Unmatched junction bases numbered 12, after V lost 6 bases and J lost 7 bases. This chain's CDR3 is CASRDPASGREQYF. The CDR3 coding sequence is TGTGCCAGCAGGGACCCGGCCTCCGGGAGGGAGCAGTACTTC.

The chain joins TRBV28 to TRBJ1-5; D call uncertain. The CDR3 consists of 15 residues. Germline CDR1 and CDR2: MDHEN and SYDVKM. V was shortened by 3 bases and J by 2 bases, with 11 bases between the two germline ends. CDR3 sequence (DNA): TGTGCCAGCAGTTTTGCGGGGTTAGGCAATCAGCCCCAGCATTTT. Protein sequence: CASSFAGLGNQPQHF. Together with reference TRBV28 and TRBJ1-5, the CDR3 gives the full variable domain: DVKVTQSSRYLVKRTGEKVFLECVQDMDHENMFWYRQDPGLGLRLIYFSYDVKMKEKGDIPEGYSVSREKKERFSLILESASTNQTSMYLCASSFAGLGNQPQHFGDGTRLSIL.

The chain uses TRBV6-1 and TRBJ1-5, with D perhaps TRBD1 (5 bases). The CDR3 has 15 residues. Germline V gives CDR1 MNHNS, CDR2 SASEGT. V was shortened by 6 bases and J by 1 base, with 13 bases between the two germline ends. CDR3 sequence (DNA): TGTGCCAGCAGGGCCCCCGGGGGGAGCAATCAGCCCCAGCATTTT. Amino acid sequence: CASRAPGGSNQPQHF.

The J gene is TRBJ2-1, the V gene TRBV28; TRBD2 matches 14 bases. Germline V gives CDR1 MDHEN, CDR2 SYDVKM. The CDR3 loop spans 17 amino acids. V trimming: 1 base; J trimming: 7 bases; junction bases outside the gene matches: 6. The CDR3 DNA sequence: TGTGCCAGCAGTTTATCCTTGGGACTAGCGGGGGAAAATGAGCAGTTCTTC. It translates to CASSLSLGLAGENEQFF. Using reference TRBV28 and TRBJ2-1 for the parts outside the CDR3, the full variable domain is DVKVTQSSRYLVKRTGEKVFLECVQDMDHENMFWYRQDPGLGLRLIYFSYDVKMKEKGDIPEGYSVSREKKERFSLILESASTNQTSMYLCASSLSLGLAGENEQFFGPGTRLTVL.

This clone was seen once. This chain connects TRBV28 to TRBJ2-5; perhaps TRBD1 as D (7 bases). This CDR3 is 14 amino acids long. Trimming shortened V by 6 bases and J by 5 bases, and 16 bases separated the two germline ends. Germline V gene data show CDR1 as MDHEN and CDR2 as SYDVKM. The CDR3 loop reads CASRYRGGRETQYF. In nucleotides, the CDR3 is TGTGCCAGCAGGTACAGGGGAGGCCGGGAGACCCAGTACTTC.

The CDR3 nucleotides are TGTGCCAGCCGAATAGCGGGAGGCTCCTACAATGAGCAGTTCTTC. Translating gives CASRIAGGSYNEQFF. This chain joins TRBV6-5 and TRBJ2-1; 10 nucleotides align to TRBD2. The germline V gene encodes CDR1 MNHEY and CDR2 SVGAGI. The CDR3 spans 15 residues. The J segment lost 0 bases and the V segment lost 8 bases, leaving 4 bases of the junction unmatched.

The count of this clone is one. This sequence joins TRBV25-1 and TRBJ2-5; 9 bases map to TRBD1. The J call may be mistaken, given a closer DNA end match to TRBJ2-7. This CDR3 has 13 residues. Germline CDR1 is MGHDK and CDR2 is SYGVNS. The CDR3 spells CATTPGQGYEQYF. CDR3 sequence (DNA): TGTGCCACCACACCGGGACAGGGTTACGAGCAGTACTTC.

The chain employs TRBV10-3 and TRBJ2-5, with TRBD2 matching 9 bases. CDR3 length: 18 residues. Germline V gene sequence: CDR1 ENHRY, CDR2 SYGVKD. After removal of 5 bases from V and 4 bases from J, the junction contained 17 bases not matched to a gene. CDR3 in DNA: TGTGCCATCAGTACGTTACAACTGGGCGATAGCGGGAGAGAGACCCAGTACTTC. Its protein is CAISTLQLGDSGRETQYF.

The chain joins TRBV7-9 to TRBJ2-1; a weak D match, TRBD2 (6 bases). V gave up 4 bases and J gave up 2 bases, with 12 bases separating them. This CDR3 has 15 residues. CDR1 SEHNR and CDR2 FQNEAQ come from the germline V gene (reference sequence). CDR3 coding DNA: TGTGCCAGCAGCTCGGGGCGGGATGCCTACAATGAGCAGTTCTTC. Encoded protein: CASSSGRDAYNEQFF.

The rearrangement links TRBV5-6 to TRBJ2-2; D is unclear. The germline V gene encodes CDR1 SGHDT and CDR2 YYEEEE. Trimming removed 0 bases from V and 2 bases from J, with 11 bases in between. The CDR3 covers 16 residues. DNA for the CDR3: TGTGCCAGCAGCTTGGCCCCGCGGAGCAACACCGGGGAGCTGTTTTTT. Its translation is CASSLAPRSNTGELFF.

This rearrangement joins TRBV7-3 to TRBJ2-3, with 13 positions matching TRBD2. The CDR3 is made up of 19 amino acids. With 6 bases clipped from V and 2 bases from J, the junction kept 14 bases outside the gene matches. In germline, CDR1 is SGHTA, CDR2 FQGTGA. CDR3 amino acids: CASSRGLAGRGGATDTQYF. The CDR3 nucleotides are TGTGCCAGCAGTCGGGGACTAGCGGGACGAGGAGGGGCCACAGATACGCAGTATTTT.

The chain uses TRBV5-4 and TRBJ2-5; D call uncertain. V gave up 1 base and J gave up 2 bases, with 6 bases separating them. Germline V gene sequence: CDR1 SGHNT, CDR2 YYREEE (reference sequence). The CDR3 sequence is 13 residues long. This CDR3 is CASSLIGQETQYF. CDR3 DNA sequence: TGTGCCAGCAGCTTGATCGGTCAAGAGACCCAGTACTTC.

The gene calls are TRBV13 and TRBJ2-1, with 9 nucleotides matching TRBD1. Germline CDR1 and CDR2: PRHDT and FYEKMQ (reference sequence). V was pared by 4 bases and J by 4 bases, with 5 bases of the junction left unmatched. The CDR3 has 15 amino acids. CDR3 bases: TGTGCCAGCAGCTACCCGGGACAGGGTTACAATGAGCAGTTCTTC. Translated, it gives CASSYPGQGYNEQFF.

The chain couples TRBV28 to TRBJ2-1; 12 bases agree with TRBD2. CDR1 MDHEN and CDR2 SYDVKM come from the germline V gene. The junction had 4 bases not matched to a gene; V was cut back by 6 bases and J by 4 bases. CDR3 length: 15 amino acids. In nucleotides, the CDR3 is TGTGCCAGCAGGTCCGGGACTAGCGGGTACAATGAGCAGTTCTTC. Translated, it gives CASRSGTSGYNEQFF.